The rows below give T cell receptor beta chains drawn from one sample of a study of glioma-infiltrating T cells after dendritic cell vaccination. TCRdb's table, derived via immunoSEQ multiplex PCR, lists solely in-frame clones and lacks some. In the table there are around 32,000 clones, 90% to 95% of which are singletons. The sample consisted of blood, taken before dendritic cell vaccination. These receptors originate from a human donor with glioblastoma. Both conserved end residues are part of each CDR3. A D gene is named only where the DNA matches it firmly. The size of a clone is reported for some rows only, either as once, few or many, or as a class for expanded clones.

CDR3 DNA	CDR3 protein	clone size	D gene	V gene	J gene
TGTGCCAGCACCAAAAGAGGACAGGATAATTCACCCCTCCACTTT	CASTKRGQDNSPLHF	.	TRBD1	TRBV7-8	TRBJ1-6
TGTGCCAGCAGTTACACAGGACGAGAGCAGTACTTC	CASSYTGREQYF	.	.	TRBV6-5	TRBJ2-7
TGTGCCAGCAGCTCCTGGTCGAGCGGGGGGCCCTACGAGCAGTACTTC	CASSSWSSGGPYEQYF	.	TRBD2	TRBV14	TRBJ2-7
TGTGCCAGCTCACACCGGGGGGCAGGGCTCACAGATACGCAGTATTTT	CASSHRGAGLTDTQYF	.	.	TRBV18	TRBJ2-3
TGTGCCAGCAGTTCCAGGGTCGGCCTCTACGAGCAGTACTTC	CASSSRVGLYEQYF	few	.	TRBV6-1	TRBJ2-7
TGTGCCAGCAGTGAACTGTTACTAGCGGGGGGGCACTACGAGCAGTACTTC	CASSELLLAGGHYEQYF	once	TRBD2	TRBV6-1	TRBJ2-7
TGTGCCTGCTCTAACCCCTACGAGCAGTACTTC	CACSNPYEQYF	.	.	TRBV7-2	TRBJ2-7
TGTGCCACCAGCAGAGGCAGGGACTACGAGCAGTACTTC	CATSRGRDYEQYF	.	.	TRBV15	TRBJ2-7
TGTGCCAGCAGTGAAGTGGACGGGGACAGGGGCGCTAACTATGGCTACACCTTC	CASSEVDGDRGANYGYTF	.	TRBD1	TRBV2	TRBJ1-2
TGTGCCAGCAGCCCGGACAGGGCCAGGGCTTTCTTT	CASSPDRARAFF	.	TRBD1	TRBV14	TRBJ1-1
TGTGCCAGCAGCTCCAGGGAGGCTAGCAAGCAGTTCTTC	CASSSREASKQFF	once	.	TRBV5-6	TRBJ2-1
TGTGCCAGCAGCTTGGCACAGGGTCTTTCCGAGCAGTACTTC	CASSLAQGLSEQYF	.	.	TRBV5-8	TRBJ2-7
TGTGCCAGCAGTTTACGGGGTAGCAATCAGCCCCAGCATTTT	CASSLRGSNQPQHF	.	.	TRBV27	TRBJ1-5
TGCGCCAGCAGTGAGATTGGAGTCGGGAACACTGAAGCTTTCTTT	CASSEIGVGNTEAFF	.	.	TRBV10-1	TRBJ1-1
TGTGCCAGCAGCCTGGGACTAGCGGAATACGAGCAGTACTTC	CASSLGLAEYEQYF	.	TRBD2	TRBV7-2	TRBJ2-7
TGTGCCAGCAGCCCCGGGGGAAACTATTCACCCCTCCACTTT	CASSPGGNYSPLHF	.	.	TRBV11-2	TRBJ1-6
TGTGCCAGCGGGGACAGGGTTGCGCCCCAGCATTTT	CASGDRVAPQHF	.	TRBD1	TRBV2	TRBJ1-5
TGCGCCAGCAGCTATAGGACTAGCGGGGGGACCTCGCCGTACAATGAGCAGTTCTTC	CASSYRTSGGTSPYNEQFF	.	TRBD2	TRBV5-1	TRBJ2-1
TGTGCCAGCAGCTTGCGACAGGGAGCGATGAACATTCAGTACTTC	CASSLRQGAMNIQYF	.	TRBD1	TRBV7-8	TRBJ2-4
TGTGCCAGCAGCCCTGGGGACACCTACGAGCAGTACTTC	CASSPGDTYEQYF	.	.	TRBV7-9	TRBJ2-7
TGCGCCAGCAGCTTGGTAGCGGGAGGCTCCTACAATGAGCAGTTCTTC	CASSLVAGGSYNEQFF	.	TRBD2	TRBV5-1	TRBJ2-1
TGCGCCAGCAGCCAACCCAGGGCCTCCCCCACAGATACGCAGTATTTT	CASSQPRASPTDTQYF	.	.	TRBV4-1	TRBJ2-3
TGTGCCAGCACTGACAGGGGGTGGGAGACCCAGTACTTC	CASTDRGWETQYF	.	TRBD1	TRBV6-5	TRBJ2-5
TGCGCCAGCAGCTTAGCCAGGGGAGGGACCGGGGAGCTGTTTTTT	CASSLARGGTGELFF	.	.	TRBV5-1	TRBJ2-2
TGTGCCAGCAGCCTCCGACAGGGCGGCGCTGAAGCTTTCTTT	CASSLRQGGAEAFF	.	TRBD1	TRBV7-9	TRBJ1-1
TGTGCCAGCAGCGTAGGGACAGTTAGTAATGAAAAACTGTTTTTT	CASSVGTVSNEKLFF	.	.	TRBV9	TRBJ1-4
TGTGCCAGCATGAGGGACAGGGTGCGCGATGAGCAGTTCTTC	CASMRDRVRDEQFF	.	TRBD1	TRBV27	TRBJ2-1
TGTGCCAGCAGCTTGGAGGCAGGCGGCTACACCTTC	CASSLEAGGYTF	.	.	TRBV5-4	TRBJ1-2